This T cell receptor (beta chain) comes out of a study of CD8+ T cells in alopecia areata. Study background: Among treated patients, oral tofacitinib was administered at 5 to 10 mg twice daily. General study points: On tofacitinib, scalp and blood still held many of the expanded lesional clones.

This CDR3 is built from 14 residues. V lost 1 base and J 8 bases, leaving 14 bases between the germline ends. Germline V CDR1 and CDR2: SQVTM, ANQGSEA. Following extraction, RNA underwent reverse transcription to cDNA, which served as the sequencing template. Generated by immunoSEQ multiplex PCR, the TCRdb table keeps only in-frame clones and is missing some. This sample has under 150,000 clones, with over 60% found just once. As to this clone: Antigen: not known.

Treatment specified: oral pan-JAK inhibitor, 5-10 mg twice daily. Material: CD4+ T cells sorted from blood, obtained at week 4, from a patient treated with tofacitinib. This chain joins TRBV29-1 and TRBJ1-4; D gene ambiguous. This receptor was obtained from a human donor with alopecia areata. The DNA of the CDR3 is TGCAGCGTTGAAGGCGGAGGGTCTAGGGAAAAACTGTTTTTT. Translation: CSVEGGGSREKLFF.